A single sample is the source of the 14 T cell receptor beta chains below, sequenced in a study of CD8 T cells in ankylosing spondylitis. Findings and caveats of the study: Seemingly distinctive of ankylosing spondylitis blood was a TCR beta motif formed by eight highly homologous variants.

TCRdb reprocessed the 5' RACE reads via MiXCR and lists one record per CDR3 protein. The table shows about 800,000 distinct CDR3 sequences, with roughly 10% occurring only once. Their cognate antigens are unknown. Specimen: blood, either unsorted or a sorted T cell fraction (not recorded which). These TCRs come from a male donor with ankylosing spondylitis.

This clonotype was counted between two and nine times. The chain couples TRBV29-1 to TRBJ1-2, with D possibly matching TRBD1 (6 bases). The CDR3 runs 14 residues. Between the trimmed V and J ends, which lost 5 bases and 2 bases, there was a span of 15 bases. From germline, CDR1 is SQVTM and CDR2 ANQGSEA. CDR3 sequence reads: CSVNRAPGNYGYTF. Written as DNA, the CDR3 is TGCAGCGTTAACAGGGCCCCCGGGAACTATGGCTACACCTTC.

This clonotype has more than one count but fewer than ten. The chain carries TRBV7-2 and TRBJ2-5; D remains ambiguous. The CDR3 is made up of 16 amino acids. Trimming left V 0 bases short and J 1 base short, with 12 bases between. CDR1 SGHTA and CDR2 FQGNSA come from the germline V gene. CDR3 sequence: CASSLALSRPQETQYF. CDR3 DNA: TGTGCCAGCAGCTTAGCGCTCTCTAGGCCCCAAGAGACCCAGTACTTC.

On this clonotype: Relative to the germline gene, one junction end is altered; a read error may explain this. The V gene is TRBV15, the J gene TRBJ2-3; 12 bases line up with TRBD1. This CDR3 has 16 amino acids. The germline CDR1 and CDR2 sequences are LNHNV and YYDKDF (reference sequence). CDR3 residues: CATSRAGTGGTDTQYF. The CDR3 DNA follows: TGTGCCACCAGCAGAGCGGGGACAGGGGGCACGGATACGCAGTATTTT.

The J gene is TRBJ1-3, the V gene TRBV7-9; D possibly corresponds to TRBD1 (5 bases). Germline V gene sequence: CDR1 SEHNR, CDR2 FQNEAQ (reference sequence). The V gene lost 2 bases and the J gene lost 4 bases, with 9 bases spanning the gap. The CDR3 extends over 14 amino acids. In DNA form, the CDR3 reads TGTGCCAGCAGCTTAAAAGGGGAAGGAAACACCATATATTTT. Translating it yields CASSLKGEGNTIYF.

A few counts support this clonotype. This chain joins TRBV7-2 and TRBJ1-2; no definite D call. The CDR3 spans 14 residues. Germline V lookup: CDR1 SGHTA, CDR2 FQGNSA. V gave up 4 bases and J gave up 7 bases, with 16 bases separating them. CDR3 residues: CASSSRTLAGGYTF. Here the CDR3 DNA reads TGTGCCAGCAGCTCCCGGACCCTAGCTGGTGGCTACACCTTC.

The DNA of the CDR3 is TGTGCCAGCAGTTATAATTCGGGGGATACCACTGAAGCTTTCTTT. It translates to CASSYNSGDTTEAFF. The V call is TRBV6-2 or TRBV6-3, the J call TRBJ1-1, with D perhaps TRBD1 (5 bases). This CDR3 is 15 amino acids long. With 3 bases removed from V and 4 bases from J, the gap between germline ends came to 15 bases. Germline V lookup: CDR1 MNHEY, CDR2 SVGEGT.

This clonotype came up many times. Here the CDR3 DNA reads TGTGCCAGCAGGACGCACCCTTATAATTCACCCCTCCACTTT. Protein: CASRTHPYNSPLHF. The chain joins TRBV27 to TRBJ1-6; no clear D gene. Germline CDR1 MNHEY, CDR2 SMNVEV (reference sequence). The CDR3 is 14 residues long. The V end was cut by 6 bases, the J end by 4 bases, with 10 bases between.

At least ten counts were recorded for this clonotype. This chain connects TRBV29-1 to TRBJ2-2; possible D gene TRBD2, 7 bases. Germline CDR1 is SQVTM and CDR2 is ANQGSEA. CDR3 size: 15 residues. V shed 6 bases and J shed 0 bases, with 14 bases lying between them. CDR3 sequence: CSVAQGGANTGELFF. CDR3 nucleotides: TGCAGCGTAGCTCAAGGGGGGGCGAACACCGGGGAGCTGTTTTTT.

The chain uses TRBV5-1 and TRBJ2-7, with unresolved D. The CDR3 length is 14 residues. Germline CDR1 SGHRS, CDR2 YFSETQ. V gave up 0 bases and J gave up 5 bases, with 12 bases separating them. The CDR3 DNA sequence: TGCGCCAGCAGCTTGGAGAGAGCAGACGACGAGCAGTACTTC. Translated: CASSLERADDEQYF.

This clonotype has more than one count but fewer than ten. The chain is built from TRBV4-1 and TRBJ1-5; D is unresolved. Between the trimmed V and J ends, which lost 0 bases and 6 bases, there was a span of 12 bases. Germline-derived CDR1 and CDR2 are MGHRA and YSYEKL. The CDR3 is 15 amino acids. CDR3: CASSQEGRPGQPQHF. Here the CDR3 DNA reads TGCGCCAGCAGCCAAGAGGGCCGCCCCGGTCAGCCCCAGCATTTT.

This clonotype showed up many times. This chain links TRBV10-3 with TRBJ2-7; no clear D gene. The V gene lost 6 bases and the J gene lost 2 bases, with 8 bases spanning the gap. This CDR3 has 12 amino acids. Germline lookup yields CDR1 ENHRY and CDR2 SYGVKD. In DNA, the CDR3 is TGTGCCATCAGCACGGCGACCTACGAGCAGTACTTC. Amino acids: CAISTATYEQYF.

In this sample, this clonotype turned up many times. The chain employs TRBV12-3 or TRBV12-4 and TRBJ1-2; D ambiguous. Trimming cost V 0 bases and J 3 bases, with 5 bases left between them. The CDR3 extends over 13 amino acids. The CDR3 coding sequence is TGTGCCAGCAGTTTAGCAGCACACTATGGCTACACCTTC. Residues: CASSLAAHYGYTF.

In its sample, this clonotype was seen many times. V gene TRBV5-1 combines with J gene TRBJ1-2, with D unclear. Germline V gene lookup returns CDR1 SGHRS and CDR2 YFSETQ. The ends were cut back, 3 bases at V and 4 bases at J, with 13 bases in the middle. This CDR3 is built from 14 residues. This chain's CDR3 is CASSSDITSYGYTF. CDR3 sequence (DNA): TGCGCCAGCAGCTCTGACATAACCTCCTATGGCTACACCTTC.

This clonotype has a handful of counts. This chain uses TRBV20-1 with TRBJ2-5; TRBD2 agrees at 14 bases. Germline V gene data show CDR1 as DFQATT and CDR2 as SNEGSKA (reference sequence). This CDR3 contains 16 residues. The V segment lost 6 bases and the J segment 3 bases; nucleotides outside the gene matches: 9. CDR3 region: CSAAAGTSGRKETQYF. The CDR3 DNA sequence: TGCAGTGCAGCTGCCGGGACTAGCGGGAGAAAAGAGACCCAGTACTTC.